The clone carrying this T cell receptor beta chain has only a few counts. TCRdb fed the 5' RACE reads into MiXCR, producing one record per CDR3 protein. The sample contains under 600,000 distinct CDR3 sequences, 20% to 25% of which appear only once. The length of the CDR3 is 16 residues. The V segment lost 4 bases and the J segment 4 bases; nucleotides outside the gene matches: 4. The germline V gene encodes CDR1 SGHTA and CDR2 FQGTGA. These data come from a study of T cells after yellow fever vaccination. The clonotype originates from a man in his late teens or twenties who received the YFV17D yellow fever vaccine. This chain links TRBV7-3 with TRBJ2-1; 13 positions match TRBD2. The specimen was PBMCs, collected 21 days after the first yellow fever vaccination. CDR3 nucleotide sequence: TGTGCCAGCAGCTCCCAGACTAGCGGGGGGTACAATGAGCAGTTCTTC. This encodes CASSSQTSGGYNEQFF.